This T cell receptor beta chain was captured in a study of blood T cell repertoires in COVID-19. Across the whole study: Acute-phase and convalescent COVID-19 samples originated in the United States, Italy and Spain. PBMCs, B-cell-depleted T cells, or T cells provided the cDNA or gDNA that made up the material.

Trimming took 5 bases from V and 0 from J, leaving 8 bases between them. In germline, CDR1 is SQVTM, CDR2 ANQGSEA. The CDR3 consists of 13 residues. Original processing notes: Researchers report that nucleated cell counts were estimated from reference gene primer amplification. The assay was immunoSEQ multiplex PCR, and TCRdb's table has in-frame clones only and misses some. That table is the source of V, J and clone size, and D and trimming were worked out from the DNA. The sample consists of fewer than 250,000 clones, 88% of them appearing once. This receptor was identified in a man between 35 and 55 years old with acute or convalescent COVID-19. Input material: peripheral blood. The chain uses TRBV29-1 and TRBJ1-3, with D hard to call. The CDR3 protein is CSVHGHSGNTIYF. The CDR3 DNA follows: TGCAGCGTTCATGGCCACTCTGGAAACACCATATATTTT. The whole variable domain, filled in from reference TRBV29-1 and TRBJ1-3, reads SAVISQKPSRDICQRGTSLTIQCQVDSQVTMMFWYRQQPGQSLTLIATANQGSEATYESGFVIDKFPISRPNLTFSTLTVSNMSPEDSSIYLCSVHGHSGNTIYFGEGSWLTVV.